Listed below are T cell receptor beta chains from one sample, sequenced in a study of blood T cell repertoires in COVID-19. The repertoire was sequenced with immunoSEQ multiplex PCR; TCRdb's copy has only in-frame clones and lacks some. The sample lists some 40,000 clones, about 80% seen once, with more than 13% in the top ten. Input material: peripheral blood. The receptors were gathered from a human donor in a cohort sampled during active COVID-19. Each CDR3 is given with its conserved first and last residue. D genes are given only for firm matches. Clone size is shown for a subset of rows, as once, few, many or a class of expanded clone.

v_call: TRBV6-4
d_call: TRBD2
clone_size: .
j_call: TRBJ2-7
cdr3_nt: TGTGCCAGCAGTGACTCGGAGCGGGATCGTCACGAGCAGTACTTC
cdr3_aa: CASSDSERDRHEQYF

v_call: TRBV29-1
d_call: .
clone_size: .
j_call: TRBJ2-3
cdr3_nt: TGCAGCGAGACTAGAGCTTTTAGCACAGATACGCAGTATTTT
cdr3_aa: CSETRAFSTDTQYF

v_call: TRBV19
d_call: TRBD1
clone_size: .
j_call: TRBJ1-1
cdr3_nt: TGTGCCAGTAGAACCGGGACAGGGAGCACTGAAGCTTTCTTT
cdr3_aa: CASRTGTGSTEAFF

v_call: TRBV7-3
d_call: .
clone_size: .
j_call: TRBJ1-5
cdr3_nt: TGTGCCAGCAGGGGGACTGGACCCAATCAGCCCCAGCATTTT
cdr3_aa: CASRGTGPNQPQHF

v_call: TRBV6-2/TRBV6-3
d_call: .
clone_size: .
j_call: TRBJ1-2
cdr3_nt: TGTGCCAGCAGTCCCGCATTCTCCCCTGGAGTTGGCTACACCTTC
cdr3_aa: CASSPAFSPGVGYTF

v_call: TRBV15
d_call: TRBD1
clone_size: once
j_call: TRBJ1-5
cdr3_nt: TGTGCCACCAGCAGGGGGACAGGGGAAGGTCAGCCCCAGCATTTT
cdr3_aa: CATSRGTGEGQPQHF

v_call: TRBV2
d_call: TRBD1
clone_size: few
j_call: TRBJ1-1
cdr3_nt: TGTGCCAGCAGCCCCGGACAGGGATGGGTTCAAACTGAAGCTTTCTTT
cdr3_aa: CASSPGQGWVQTEAFF

v_call: TRBV5-1
d_call: TRBD1
clone_size: few
j_call: TRBJ1-5
cdr3_nt: TGCGCCAGCAGCCCAGGCGGGACAGGGGGGCAGCCCCAGCATTTT
cdr3_aa: CASSPGGTGGQPQHF

v_call: TRBV5-4
d_call: TRBD1
clone_size: .
j_call: TRBJ2-3
cdr3_nt: TGTGCCAGCAGTTCGGACAGGGGCGGAACGCAGTATTTT
cdr3_aa: CASSSDRGGTQYF

v_call: TRBV11-2
d_call: TRBD2
clone_size: .
j_call: TRBJ2-1
cdr3_nt: TGTGCCAGCAGCAAGACTAGCTTTAGCTCCTACAATGAGCAGTTCTTC
cdr3_aa: CASSKTSFSSYNEQFF

v_call: TRBV11-3
d_call: TRBD2
clone_size: .
j_call: TRBJ2-1
cdr3_nt: TGTGCCAGCAGCTACCCCGGGAGCGGGATCGAGCAGTTCTTC
cdr3_aa: CASSYPGSGIEQFF

v_call: TRBV11-2
d_call: .
clone_size: .
j_call: TRBJ2-2
cdr3_nt: TGTGCCAGCACCTGGGGGGCCGGGGAGCTGTTTTTT
cdr3_aa: CASTWGAGELFF

v_call: TRBV4-1
d_call: TRBD2
clone_size: .
j_call: TRBJ2-7
cdr3_nt: TGCGCCAGCAGCCAATATTCGCCTAGCGGGACGCTAAGCTACGAGCAGTACTTC
cdr3_aa: CASSQYSPSGTLSYEQYF

v_call: TRBV27
d_call: .
clone_size: .
j_call: TRBJ2-1
cdr3_nt: TGTGCCAGCTATAGCACCTACAATGAGCAGTTCTTC
cdr3_aa: CASYSTYNEQFF

v_call: TRBV19
d_call: TRBD1
clone_size: .
j_call: TRBJ2-5
cdr3_nt: TGTGCCAGTGGACAGGGTTTCCAAGAGACCCAGTACTTC
cdr3_aa: CASGQGFQETQYF

v_call: TRBV7-3
d_call: TRBD2
clone_size: .
j_call: TRBJ2-1
cdr3_nt: TGTGCCAGCAGCCGGGGACTAGCAGCAACCAATGAGCAGTTCTTC
cdr3_aa: CASSRGLAATNEQFF

v_call: TRBV5-1
d_call: TRBD1
clone_size: .
j_call: TRBJ1-3
cdr3_nt: TGCGCCAGCAGCTCCGGGACAGGGAAGGAGGTCTCCGGAAACACCATATATTTT
cdr3_aa: CASSSGTGKEVSGNTIYF

v_call: TRBV12-3/TRBV12-4
d_call: .
clone_size: .
j_call: TRBJ1-2
cdr3_nt: TGTGCCAGCAGTTTAGGGCAGGGATTTGGCTACACCTTC
cdr3_aa: CASSLGQGFGYTF

v_call: TRBV5-1
d_call: .
clone_size: .
j_call: TRBJ2-1
cdr3_nt: TGCGCCAGCAGCTTGACCCACAGGTCCGCCTCCTACAATGAGCAGTTCTTC
cdr3_aa: CASSLTHRSASYNEQFF

v_call: TRBV3-1/TRBV3-2
d_call: .
clone_size: .
j_call: TRBJ2-7
cdr3_nt: TGTGCCAGCAGCCAAACCGGCGCTAGCGCTCCCTACGAGCAGTACTTC
cdr3_aa: CASSQTGASAPYEQYF

v_call: TRBV18
d_call: TRBD1
clone_size: .
j_call: TRBJ2-7
cdr3_nt: TGTGCCAGCTCCACAGGGGAATCTGATTACGAGCAGTACTTC
cdr3_aa: CASSTGESDYEQYF

v_call: TRBV6-6
d_call: TRBD2
clone_size: .
j_call: TRBJ2-1
cdr3_nt: TGTGCCAGCTCAGCGGGAGGGTTGTTCTTC
cdr3_aa: CASSAGGLFF